This T cell receptor (beta chain) was identified during a study of cytomegalovirus exposure and HLA in healthy donors. Study background: Of the donors genotyped, a few hundred in all, 75% to 85% fell in the Caucasian-associated ancestry cluster. Study-wide findings and caveats: Across all donors, roughly uniform sequencing depth was an assumption of the presence/absence analyses. Common viral pathogens seemed, in a later analysis, to connect with several of the most significant clusters. As a later analysis showed, a missense DCLRE1C variant was linked to trimming of TCR beta V- and J-genes.

Amplification used 60 Vbeta primers and 13 Jbeta primers. Repertoires were generated with immunoSEQ multiplex PCR, while TCRdb's copy carries only in-frame clones and drops some. The table lists 150,000 or so clones, 77% of them singletons, with about 1.6% in the top ten. Germline CDR1 is LNHDA and CDR2 is SQIVND (reference sequence). V shed 6 bases and J shed 3 bases, with 28 bases lying between them. The CDR3 totals 19 residues. A note on this clone: What it binds is unknown.

The rearrangement uses TRBV19 and TRBJ2-3, with D tentatively TRBD1 or TRBD2 (9 bases each). Sequenced input: PBMCs. The receptor was isolated from a female donor in good health and CMV-seronegative. Here the CDR3 DNA reads TGTGCCAGTAGCTGGGACAGGGAGACGAGCGGGAGGTGGACAGATACGCAGTATTTT. Protein product: CASSWDRETSGRWTDTQYF.